The rows below give T cell receptor beta chains drawn from one sample of a study of CD4+ T cells in melanoma. Some clones are missing from TCRdb's copy, which holds only in-frame ones; the method was immunoSEQ multiplex PCR. Of around 110,000 clones in the sample, around 92% were seen once. Sequenced: peripheral blood. These receptors were taken from a human donor with melanoma. The CDR3 runs from the conserved cysteine through the conserved F or W. Each record gives: V gene, clone size, J gene, D gene, CDR3 DNA, CDR3 protein. D genes are given only for firm matches. Not all rows give a size; the values are once, few, many and, for expanded clones, a class.

v_gene: TRBV11-2
abundance: .
j_gene: TRBJ2-1
d_gene: .
CDR3nt: TGTGCCAGCAGCTTTATCTTACAGGGACCCTACAATGAGCAGTTCTTC
CDR3aa: CASSFILQGPYNEQFF

v_gene: TRBV7-8
abundance: .
j_gene: TRBJ2-5
d_gene: TRBD2
CDR3nt: TGTGCCAGCAGCCCCCGACTAGCGGGAGCAGAGACCCAGTACTTC
CDR3aa: CASSPRLAGAETQYF

v_gene: TRBV11-3
abundance: .
j_gene: TRBJ2-2
d_gene: .
CDR3nt: TGTGCCAGCAGCTTCGGATTAGGAAGGGGTACCGGGGAGCTGTTTTTT
CDR3aa: CASSFGLGRGTGELFF

v_gene: TRBV14
abundance: .
j_gene: TRBJ2-4
d_gene: TRBD2
CDR3nt: TGTGCCAGCAGCCAAGATTGGACTAGATGGGGGGAAAACATTCAGTACTTC
CDR3aa: CASSQDWTRWGENIQYF

v_gene: TRBV5-1
abundance: .
j_gene: TRBJ1-1
d_gene: .
CDR3nt: TGCGCCAGCAGCTGGGAGAATCGGGCTTTCTTT
CDR3aa: CASSWENRAFF

v_gene: TRBV4-1
abundance: .
j_gene: TRBJ2-4
d_gene: TRBD2
CDR3nt: TGCGCCAGCAGCCAAGAGGGAGGGGAGGACATTCAGTACTTC
CDR3aa: CASSQEGGEDIQYF

v_gene: TRBV28
abundance: once
j_gene: TRBJ1-5
d_gene: TRBD1
CDR3nt: TGTGCCAGCAGGACAGGGGATAGGGAGCCCCAGCATTTT
CDR3aa: CASRTGDREPQHF

v_gene: TRBV15
abundance: .
j_gene: TRBJ2-7
d_gene: TRBD2
CDR3nt: TGTGCCACGGAGCGGGAGCGCGGTACCTACGAGCAGTACTTC
CDR3aa: CATERERGTYEQYF

v_gene: TRBV7-2
abundance: .
j_gene: TRBJ2-5
d_gene: .
CDR3nt: TGTGCCAGCAGCTTCATGGCAGTGCAAGAGACCCAGTACTTC
CDR3aa: CASSFMAVQETQYF

v_gene: TRBV5-1
abundance: .
j_gene: TRBJ2-2
d_gene: TRBD1
CDR3nt: TGCGCCAGCAGCCCGAGCCTCAGGACAGGGGCCGGGGAGCTGTTTTTT
CDR3aa: CASSPSLRTGAGELFF

v_gene: TRBV28
abundance: .
j_gene: TRBJ2-3
d_gene: TRBD2
CDR3nt: TGTGCCAGCATTCCCGGGGGGAGCACAGATACGCAGTATTTT
CDR3aa: CASIPGGSTDTQYF

v_gene: TRBV5-4
abundance: .
j_gene: TRBJ2-7
d_gene: TRBD1
CDR3nt: TGTGCCAGCAGCTTGATGGGACAGGGGGCTTACGAGCAGTACTTC
CDR3aa: CASSLMGQGAYEQYF

v_gene: TRBV27
abundance: few
j_gene: TRBJ2-7
d_gene: .
CDR3nt: TGTGCCAGCAGTTCCCTTTACGAGAGAGGGGTGGGCGAGCAGTACTTC
CDR3aa: CASSSLYERGVGEQYF

v_gene: TRBV15
abundance: .
j_gene: TRBJ2-5
d_gene: .
CDR3nt: TGTGCCACCAGCAGGTACCAAGAGACCCAGTACTTC
CDR3aa: CATSRYQETQYF

v_gene: TRBV4-3
abundance: .
j_gene: TRBJ1-5
d_gene: TRBD1
CDR3nt: TGCGCCAGCAGCCAAGACCCGACAGGGGGTCAGCCCCAGCATTTT
CDR3aa: CASSQDPTGGQPQHF

v_gene: TRBV7-9
abundance: .
j_gene: TRBJ2-7
d_gene: TRBD2
CDR3nt: TGTGCCAGCAGCACTTCGCGGGACGGGAGACTAGCGGATTCCTACGAGCAGTACTTC
CDR3aa: CASSTSRDGRLADSYEQYF

v_gene: TRBV4-2
abundance: .
j_gene: TRBJ2-3
d_gene: TRBD2
CDR3nt: TGTGCCAGTAGCGGGGGCCCCACAGATACGCAGTATTTT
CDR3aa: CASSGGPTDTQYF

v_gene: TRBV6-6
abundance: .
j_gene: TRBJ1-5
d_gene: .
CDR3nt: TGTGCCAGCAGTTATTGGGGTTATCAGCCCCAGCATTTT
CDR3aa: CASSYWGYQPQHF

v_gene: TRBV7-9
abundance: .
j_gene: TRBJ2-3
d_gene: .
CDR3nt: TGTGCCAGCAGCTTATTCGCCCTACGGGGGCGCCGGGGCACAGATACGCAGTATTTT
CDR3aa: CASSLFALRGRRGTDTQYF

v_gene: TRBV5-1
abundance: .
j_gene: TRBJ2-1
d_gene: .
CDR3nt: TGCGCCAGCAGCTTGGTGAGCTTAGCGGCCGCCCGTAATGAGCAGTTCTTC
CDR3aa: CASSLVSLAAARNEQFF

v_gene: TRBV27
abundance: .
j_gene: TRBJ2-1
d_gene: .
CDR3nt: TGTGCCAGCAGTTTAGGAAGGATGGACGGAGGACGCCCCAATGAGCAGTTCTTC
CDR3aa: CASSLGRMDGGRPNEQFF

v_gene: TRBV27
abundance: .
j_gene: TRBJ2-3
d_gene: TRBD2
CDR3nt: TGTGCCAGCAGTTTGCTGGGGAGGGAAGATACGCAGTATTTT
CDR3aa: CASSLLGREDTQYF

v_gene: TRBV28
abundance: .
j_gene: TRBJ1-5
d_gene: .
CDR3nt: TGTGCCAGCAGTTTATGGGGTAATCAGCCCCAGCATTTT
CDR3aa: CASSLWGNQPQHF

v_gene: TRBV5-5
abundance: .
j_gene: TRBJ1-1
d_gene: .
CDR3nt: TGTGCCAGCAGCTTGCAGGGCCCCGGGGGAGCTTTCTTT
CDR3aa: CASSLQGPGGAFF

v_gene: TRBV19
abundance: .
j_gene: TRBJ2-1
d_gene: TRBD2
CDR3nt: TGTGCCAGTAGTATAATCGAAGCGGGAGGTAATGAGCAGTTCTTC
CDR3aa: CASSIIEAGGNEQFF

v_gene: TRBV27
abundance: .
j_gene: TRBJ1-5
d_gene: .
CDR3nt: TGTGCCAGCAGTGCCCAGGATTCGCCCCAGCATTTT
CDR3aa: CASSAQDSPQHF